The 10 T cell receptor beta chains below come from one sample, sequenced in a study of T cell responses to AZD1222 COVID-19 vaccine. The data were produced by immunoSEQ multiplex PCR, yet TCRdb's version contains in-frame clones alone and is incomplete. Of more than 55,000 clones in the sample, roughly nine tenths were seen once. The material was peripheral blood, obtained 28 days after the second AZD1222 dose. All receptors derive from an adult who received the AZD1222 COVID-19 vaccine.

V is TRBV5-4 and J is TRBJ1-6, with 12 bases lining up with TRBD1. Germline CDR1 reads SGHNT; CDR2 reads YYREEE (reference sequence). The CDR3 sequence is 19 residues long. With V trimmed by 0 bases and J by 6 bases, 10 bases remained unmatched. The CDR3 DNA sequence: TGTGCCAGCAGCTTGGAAGGGACAGGGGGCGGCCGGAGTAATTCACCCCTCCACTTT. It yields the protein CASSLEGTGGGRSNSPLHF.

Comments on this clone: Different DNA sequences within this sample yield the same CDR3. This rearrangement joins TRBV18 to TRBJ2-5; no clear D. V was trimmed by 6 bases and J by 1 base, leaving 3 bases between them. CDR1 and CDR2 from the germline V gene are KGHSH and LQKENI. This CDR3 is 11 amino acids long. The CDR3 region has the DNA TGTGCCAGCTCCCCCCAAGAGACCCAGTACTTC. It is translated as CASSPQETQYF.

This chain uses TRBV13 with TRBJ2-7; 8 bases map to TRBD1. The germline V gene encodes CDR1 PRHDT and CDR2 FYEKMQ (reference sequence). This CDR3 has 15 amino acids. V was clipped by 2 bases and J by 5 bases; unmatched bases: 8. The CDR3 loop is CASSLMQGAQDEQYF. DNA of the CDR3: TGTGCCAGCAGCTTAATGCAGGGGGCGCAGGACGAGCAGTACTTC.

The V call is TRBV28, the J call TRBJ1-3, with 7 bases matching TRBD1. This CDR3 comprises 15 residues. CDR1 is MDHEN, CDR2 SYDVKM, per germline. Trimming removed 7 bases from V and 0 bases from J; junction bases left unmatched: 6. DNA for the CDR3: TGTGCCAGCAAGGGACAGAGCGTCTCTGGAAACACCATATATTTT. Amino acids: CASKGQSVSGNTIYF.

This clone turned up a few times. This chain links TRBV10-1 with TRBJ1-6; possibly TRBD1 for D (5 bases). V gave up 4 bases and J gave up 7 bases, with 17 bases separating them. Germline V gene sequence: CDR1 WNHNN, CDR2 SYGVQD (reference sequence). The CDR3 has 16 amino acids. CDR3 residues: CASSAGGAGSNSPLHF. CDR3 in DNA: TGCGCCAGCAGTGCCGGAGGGGCAGGGTCCAATTCACCCCTCCACTTT.

The J gene is TRBJ2-1, the V gene TRBV7-6, with 10 bases lining up with TRBD2. This CDR3 spans 18 amino acids. Germline V gene sequence: CDR1 SGHVS, CDR2 FNYEAQ. V shed 3 bases, J shed 6 bases, and the junction held 14 bases outside the gene matches. The CDR3 region has the DNA TGTGCCAGCAGCTTTACAACCCCTGGCCTAGCGGGAGCCAATGAGCAGTTCTTC. It specifies CASSFTTPGLAGANEQFF.

This clone has a single count. V gene TRBV6-2 or TRBV6-3 combines with J gene TRBJ2-1, with D maybe TRBD1 (5 bases). The CDR3 spans 12 residues. The V and J ends lost 4 bases and 8 bases respectively, with 9 bases between them. CDR1 is MNHEY and CDR2 is SVGEGT in the germline V gene. The CDR3 bases are TGTGCCAGCAGTTCGACAGTGGATGAGCAGTTCTTC. Translation gives CASSSTVDEQFF.

The rearrangement uses TRBV24-1 and TRBJ2-7, with 9 bases aligning to TRBD1. The CDR3 consists of 14 residues. Germline V CDR1 and CDR2: KGHDR, SFDVKD. With 6 bases clipped from V and 3 bases from J, the junction kept 5 bases outside the gene matches. Here the CDR3 DNA reads TGTGCCACCAGTTTGCTGGGACAGGGCTACGAGCAGTACTTC. The encoded protein is CATSLLGQGYEQYF.

The chain joins TRBV7-3 to TRBJ2-2, with D tentatively TRBD2 (5 bases). Trimming took off 5 bases at V and 2 bases at J, with 15 bases between the two ends. Germline CDR1 and CDR2: SGHTA and FQGTGA. This CDR3 region has 16 residues. The CDR3 is CASSQTRTPNTGELFF. The DNA for the CDR3 is TGTGCCAGCAGCCAAACCCGGACTCCTAACACCGGGGAGCTGTTTTTT.

Comment on this clone: At one boundary the junction diverges from the germline segment, which might be a read error. This chain links TRBV7-7 with TRBJ2-3, with D perhaps TRBD1 or TRBD2 (7 bases each). This CDR3 spans 15 amino acids. The V gene's germline CDR1 is SSHAT and CDR2 FNYEAQ (reference sequence). The CDR3 loop reads CASSPGGVSTDTQYF. CDR3 bases: TGTGCTAGCAGCCCAGGGGGGGTTAGCACAGATACGCAGTATTTT.